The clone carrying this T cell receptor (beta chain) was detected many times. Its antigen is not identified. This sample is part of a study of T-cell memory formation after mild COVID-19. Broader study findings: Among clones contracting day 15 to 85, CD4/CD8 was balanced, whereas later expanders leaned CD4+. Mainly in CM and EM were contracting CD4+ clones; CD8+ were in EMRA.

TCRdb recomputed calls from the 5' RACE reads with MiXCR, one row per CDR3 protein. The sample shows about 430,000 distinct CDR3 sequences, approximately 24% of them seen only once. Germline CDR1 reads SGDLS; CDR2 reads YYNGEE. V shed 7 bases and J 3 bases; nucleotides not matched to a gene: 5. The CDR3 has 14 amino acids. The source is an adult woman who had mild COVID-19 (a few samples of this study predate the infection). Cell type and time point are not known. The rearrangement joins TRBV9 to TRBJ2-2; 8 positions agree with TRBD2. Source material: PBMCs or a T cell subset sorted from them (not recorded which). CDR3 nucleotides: TGTGCCAGCGGGAGTAGCGGGGACACCGGGGAGCTGTTTTTT. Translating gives CASGSSGDTGELFF.